The T cell receptor (beta chain) under discussion was sequenced for a study of shared clonotypes between healthy human individuals. In the study overall: Every donor yielded three CD4 naive, three CD4 memory, two CD8 naive and one CD8 memory plate.

Repertoires were generated with immunoSEQ multiplex PCR, while TCRdb's copy carries only in-frame clones and drops some. This sample yields roughly 2 million clones, of which approximately 95% are seen a single time; 1% to 1.3% belongs to the top ten. Naive-designated CD8 cells lacked CD45RO, were positively enriched for CCR7, and omitted terminally differentiated effector memory CD45RA+ cells. CDR3 length: 12 residues. Trimming removed 6 bases from V and 9 bases from J, with 14 bases in between. CDR1 is SNHLY and CDR2 is FYNNEI in the germline V gene. Note on this clone: Its antigen is currently unknown.

Study-level points and caveats: Generally, estimated richness proved larger in naive subsets than it did in memory subsets.

Specimen: naive CD8+ T cells sorted from blood. This clonotype originated in a man aged 18 to 35 in good health. The chain couples TRBV2 to TRBJ2-5; D gene unclear. The CDR3 nucleotides read TGTGCCAGCAGCGAATTTAGTAGGTCCCAGTACTTC. Translated: CASSEFSRSQYF.